This TCR beta chain comes out of a study of blood T cell repertoires in COVID-19. Repertoires were generated with immunoSEQ multiplex PCR, while TCRdb's copy carries only in-frame clones and drops some. The profile shows approximately 180,000 clones, 80% to 90% of them singletons. Germline V lookup: CDR1 LNHDA, CDR2 SQIVND (reference sequence). The V gene lost 3 bases and the J gene lost 3 bases, with 9 bases spanning the gap. CDR3 size: 13 residues. Sample: PBMCs or T cells enriched from blood (not recorded which). The chain employs TRBV19 and TRBJ2-7; no reliable D call. The TCR comes from a man aged 50 or older who had recovered from COVID-19. CDR3 sequence: CASSIQSGYEQYF. CDR3 nucleotides: TGTGCCAGTAGTATTCAGTCAGGCTACGAGCAGTACTTC.